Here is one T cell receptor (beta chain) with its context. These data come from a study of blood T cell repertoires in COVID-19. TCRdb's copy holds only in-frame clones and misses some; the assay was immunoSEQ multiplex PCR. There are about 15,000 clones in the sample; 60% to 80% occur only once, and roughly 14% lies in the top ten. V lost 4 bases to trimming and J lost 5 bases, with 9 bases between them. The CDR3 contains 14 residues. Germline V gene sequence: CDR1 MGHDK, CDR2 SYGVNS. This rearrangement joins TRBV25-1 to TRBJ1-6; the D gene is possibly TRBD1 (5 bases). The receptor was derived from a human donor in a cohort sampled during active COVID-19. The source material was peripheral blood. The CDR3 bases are TGTGCCAGCAGTGTGGGGGGGAATAATTCACCCCTCCACTTT. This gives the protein CASSVGGNNSPLHF. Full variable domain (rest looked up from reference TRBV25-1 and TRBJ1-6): EADIYQTPRYLVIGTGKKITLECSQTMGHDKMYWYQQDPGMELHLIHYSYGVNSTEKGDLSSESTVSRIRTEHFPLTLESARPSHTSQYLCASSVGGNNSPLHFGNGTRLTVT.